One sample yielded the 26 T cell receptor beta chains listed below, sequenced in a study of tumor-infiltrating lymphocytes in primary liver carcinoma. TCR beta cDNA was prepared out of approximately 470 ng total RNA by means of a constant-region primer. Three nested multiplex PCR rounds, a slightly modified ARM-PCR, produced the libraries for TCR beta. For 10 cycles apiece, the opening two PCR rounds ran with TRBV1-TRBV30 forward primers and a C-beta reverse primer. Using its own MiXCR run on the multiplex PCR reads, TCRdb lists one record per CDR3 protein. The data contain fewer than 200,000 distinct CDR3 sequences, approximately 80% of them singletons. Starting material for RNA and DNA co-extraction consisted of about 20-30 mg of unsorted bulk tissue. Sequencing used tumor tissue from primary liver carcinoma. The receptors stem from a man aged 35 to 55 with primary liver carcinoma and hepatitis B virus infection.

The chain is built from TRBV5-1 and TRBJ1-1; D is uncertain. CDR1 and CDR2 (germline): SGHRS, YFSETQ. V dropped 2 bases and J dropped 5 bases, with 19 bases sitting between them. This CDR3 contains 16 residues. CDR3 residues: CASSFLGIRYGTEAFF. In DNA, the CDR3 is TGCGCCAGCAGCTTTCTCGGGATAAGGTACGGGACTGAAGCTTTCTTT.

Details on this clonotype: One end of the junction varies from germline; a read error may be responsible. CDR3 nucleotide sequence: TGTGCCAGCAGTTCCTGGACTAGCGGCCTAGCCAAAAACTTTCAGTATTTC. It specifies CASSSWTSGLAKNFQYF. The gene calls are TRBV28 and TRBJ2-4, with TRBD2 matching 10 bases. This CDR3 region has 17 residues. The germline V gene encodes CDR1 MDHEN and CDR2 SYDVKM.

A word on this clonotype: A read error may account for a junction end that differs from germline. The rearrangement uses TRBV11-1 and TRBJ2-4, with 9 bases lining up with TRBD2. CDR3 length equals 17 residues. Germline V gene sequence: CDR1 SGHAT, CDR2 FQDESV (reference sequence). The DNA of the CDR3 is TGTGCCAGCAGCATTCCCGGGACTAGCAGAACCAAAAACATTCGGTACTTC. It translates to CASSIPGTSRTKNIRYF.

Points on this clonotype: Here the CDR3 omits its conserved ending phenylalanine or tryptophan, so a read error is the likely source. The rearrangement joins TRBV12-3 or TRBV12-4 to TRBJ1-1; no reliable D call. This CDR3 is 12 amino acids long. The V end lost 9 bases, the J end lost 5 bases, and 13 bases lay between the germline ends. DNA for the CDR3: TGTGCCAGTAGTCCCCTCTGGACTGAAGCTTTCCTT. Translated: CASSPLWTEAFL.

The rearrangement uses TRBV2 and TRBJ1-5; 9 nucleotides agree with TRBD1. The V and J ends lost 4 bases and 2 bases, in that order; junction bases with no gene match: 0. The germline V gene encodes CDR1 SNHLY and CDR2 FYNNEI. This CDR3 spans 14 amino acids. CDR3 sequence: CASSGDRGNQPQHF. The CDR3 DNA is TGTGCCAGCAGTGGGGACAGGGGCAATCAGCCCCAGCATTTT.

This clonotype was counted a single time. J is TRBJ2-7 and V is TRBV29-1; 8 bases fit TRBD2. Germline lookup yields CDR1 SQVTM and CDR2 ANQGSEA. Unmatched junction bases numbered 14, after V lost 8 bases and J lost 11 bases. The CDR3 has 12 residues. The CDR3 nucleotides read TGCAGCTCCCTGACTAGCGACCACGGGAAGTACTTC. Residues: CSSLTSDHGKYF.

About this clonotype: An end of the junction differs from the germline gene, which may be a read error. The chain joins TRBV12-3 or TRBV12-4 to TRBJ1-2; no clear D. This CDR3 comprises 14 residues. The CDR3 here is CASSLDLTNCGYTF. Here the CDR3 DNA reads TGTGCTAGCAGTTTGGACTTAACTAACTGTGGCTACACCTTC.

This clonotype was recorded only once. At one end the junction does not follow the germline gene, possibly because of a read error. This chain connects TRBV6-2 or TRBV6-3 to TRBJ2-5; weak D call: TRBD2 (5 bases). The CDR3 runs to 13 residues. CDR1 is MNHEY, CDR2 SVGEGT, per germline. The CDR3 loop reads CGSSSGVANTQYF. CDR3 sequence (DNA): TGTGGCAGCAGTTCCGGAGTAGCGAACACCCAGTATTTC.

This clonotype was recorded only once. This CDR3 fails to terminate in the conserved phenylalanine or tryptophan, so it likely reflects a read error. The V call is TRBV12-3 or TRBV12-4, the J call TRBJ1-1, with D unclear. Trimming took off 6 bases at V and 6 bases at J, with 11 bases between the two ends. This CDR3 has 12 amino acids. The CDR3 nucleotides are TGTGCCAGCAGGTATGTGACTGCTGAAGCTTTCTCT. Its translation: CASRYVTAEAFS.

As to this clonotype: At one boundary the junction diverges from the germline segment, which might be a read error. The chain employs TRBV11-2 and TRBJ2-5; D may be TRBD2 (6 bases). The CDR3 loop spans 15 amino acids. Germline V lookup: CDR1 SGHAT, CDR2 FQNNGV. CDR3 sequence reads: CASSRWTGPAGTKNF. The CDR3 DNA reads TGTGCCAGCAGTCGTTGGACTGGTCCCGCGGGGACCAAGAACTTC.

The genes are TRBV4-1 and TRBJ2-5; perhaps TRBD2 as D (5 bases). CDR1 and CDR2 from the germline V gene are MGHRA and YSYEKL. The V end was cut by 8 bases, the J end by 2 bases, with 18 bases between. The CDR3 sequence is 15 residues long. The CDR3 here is CASGPLPGWQETQYF. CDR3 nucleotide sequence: TGCGCCAGCGGCCCACTTCCGGGATGGCAAGAGACCCAGTACTTC.

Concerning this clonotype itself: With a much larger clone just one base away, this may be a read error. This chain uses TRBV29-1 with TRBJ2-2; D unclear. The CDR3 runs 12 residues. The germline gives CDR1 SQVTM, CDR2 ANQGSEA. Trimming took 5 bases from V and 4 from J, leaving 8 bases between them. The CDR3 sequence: CSVSSSTGELFF. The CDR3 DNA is TGCAGCGTTAGTAGCAGCACCGGGGAGCTGTTTTTT.

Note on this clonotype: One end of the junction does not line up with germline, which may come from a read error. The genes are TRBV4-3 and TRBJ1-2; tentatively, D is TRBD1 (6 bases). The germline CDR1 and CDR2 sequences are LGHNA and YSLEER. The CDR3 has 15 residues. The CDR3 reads CASSLDTRGPHGYTF. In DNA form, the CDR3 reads TGTGCCAGCAGCCTAGATACGCGGGGGCCTCATGGCTACACCTTC.

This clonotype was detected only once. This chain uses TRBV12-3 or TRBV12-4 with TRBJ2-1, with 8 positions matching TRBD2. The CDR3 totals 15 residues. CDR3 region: CVRSLAAGVGIEQFF. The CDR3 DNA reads TGTGTCAGGAGTTTAGCAGCGGGAGTGGGTATTGAGCAGTTCTTC.

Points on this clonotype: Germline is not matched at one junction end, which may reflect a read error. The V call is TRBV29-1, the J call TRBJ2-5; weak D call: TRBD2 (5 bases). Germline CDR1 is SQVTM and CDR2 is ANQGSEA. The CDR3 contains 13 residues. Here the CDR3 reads CSVEEGSQETKYF. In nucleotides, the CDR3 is TGCAGCGTTGAAGAGGGGAGCCAAGAGACCAAGTACTTC.

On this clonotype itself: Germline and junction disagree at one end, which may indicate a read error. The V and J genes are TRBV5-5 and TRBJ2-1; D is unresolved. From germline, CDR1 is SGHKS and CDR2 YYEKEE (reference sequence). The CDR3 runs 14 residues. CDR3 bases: TGTCTCAGCAGCGACGGGCTTACCTACAATGAGCATTTCTTC. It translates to CLSSDGLTYNEHFF. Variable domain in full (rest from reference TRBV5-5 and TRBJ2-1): DAGVTQSPTHLIKTRGQQVTLRCSPISGHKSVSWYQQVLGQGPQFIFQYYEKEERGRGNFPDRFSARQFPNYSSELNVNALLLGDSALYLCLSSDGLTYNEHFFGPGTRLTVL.

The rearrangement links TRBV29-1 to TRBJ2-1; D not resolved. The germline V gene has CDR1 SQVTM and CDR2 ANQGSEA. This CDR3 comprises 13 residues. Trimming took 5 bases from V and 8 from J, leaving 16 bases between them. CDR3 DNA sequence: TGCAGCGTTCTGGTATCGCACGAGCATGAGCAGTTCTTC. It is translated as CSVLVSHEHEQFF.

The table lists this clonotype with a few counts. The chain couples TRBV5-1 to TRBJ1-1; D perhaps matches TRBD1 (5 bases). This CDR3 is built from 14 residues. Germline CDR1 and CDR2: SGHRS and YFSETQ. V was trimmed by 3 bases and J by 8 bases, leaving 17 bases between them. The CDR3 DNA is TGCGCCAGCAGCTCCGGCAGGGCTGGCATCGAAGCTTTCTTT. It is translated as CASSSGRAGIEAFF.

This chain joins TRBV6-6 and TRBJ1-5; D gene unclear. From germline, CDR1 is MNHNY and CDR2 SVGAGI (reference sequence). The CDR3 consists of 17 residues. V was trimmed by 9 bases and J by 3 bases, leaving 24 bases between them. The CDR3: CARNPHLDDRFNQPQHF. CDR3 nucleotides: TGTGCCAGGAACCCCCACCTGGACGATCGCTTCAATCAGCCCCAGCATTTT.

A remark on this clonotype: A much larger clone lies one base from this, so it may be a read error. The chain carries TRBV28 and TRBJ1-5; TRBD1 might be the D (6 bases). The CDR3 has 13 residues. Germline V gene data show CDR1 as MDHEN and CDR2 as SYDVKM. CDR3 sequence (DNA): TGTGCCACCAGTTTAGGGGGAGTAAAGCCCCAGCATTTT. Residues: CATSLGGVKPQHF.

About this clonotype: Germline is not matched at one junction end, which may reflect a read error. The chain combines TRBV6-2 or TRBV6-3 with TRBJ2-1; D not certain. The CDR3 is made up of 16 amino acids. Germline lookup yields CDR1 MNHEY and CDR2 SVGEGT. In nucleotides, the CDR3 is TGTGCCAGCAGTCCCCCTATCTTAAGATCCTACAATGAGCAATTCTTC. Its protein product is CASSPPILRSYNEQFF.

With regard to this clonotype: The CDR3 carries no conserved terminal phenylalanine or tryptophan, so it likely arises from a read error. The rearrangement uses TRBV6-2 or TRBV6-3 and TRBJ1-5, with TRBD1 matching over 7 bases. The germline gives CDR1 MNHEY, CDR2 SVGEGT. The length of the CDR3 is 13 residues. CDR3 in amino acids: CPSTLGDSQPQHL. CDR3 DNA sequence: TGTCCCAGCACCCTCGGGGACAGTCAGCCCCAGCATCTT.

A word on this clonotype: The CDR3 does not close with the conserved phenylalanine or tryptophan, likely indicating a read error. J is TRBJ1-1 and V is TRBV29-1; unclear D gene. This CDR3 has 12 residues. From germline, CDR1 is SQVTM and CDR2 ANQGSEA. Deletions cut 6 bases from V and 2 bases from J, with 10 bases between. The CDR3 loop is CSVVKANTEAFI. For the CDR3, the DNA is TGCAGCGTGGTAAAAGCTAACACTGAAGCTTTCATT.

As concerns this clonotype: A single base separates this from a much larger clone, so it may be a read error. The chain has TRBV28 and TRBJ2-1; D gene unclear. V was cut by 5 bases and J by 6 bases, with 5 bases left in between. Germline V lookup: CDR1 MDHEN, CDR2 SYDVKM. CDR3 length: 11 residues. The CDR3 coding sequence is TGTGCCAGCAGTCGCGTCAATGAGCAGTTCTTC. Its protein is CASSRVNEQFF.

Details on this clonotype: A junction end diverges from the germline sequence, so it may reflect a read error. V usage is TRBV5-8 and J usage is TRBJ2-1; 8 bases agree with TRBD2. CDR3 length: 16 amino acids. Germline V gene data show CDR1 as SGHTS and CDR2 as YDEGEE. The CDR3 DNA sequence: TGTGCCCGCAGCCTCGGACTAGCCGGGGGGTACAATGACCAGTTCTTC. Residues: CARSLGLAGGYNDQFF.

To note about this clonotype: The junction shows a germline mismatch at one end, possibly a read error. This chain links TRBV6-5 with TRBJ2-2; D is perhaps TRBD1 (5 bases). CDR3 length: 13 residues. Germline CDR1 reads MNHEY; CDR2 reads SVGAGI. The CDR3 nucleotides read TGTGTCAGCAATTACCAGGACACCGTGGAGCTGTTTTTT. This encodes CVSNYQDTVELFF.